One and the same sample provided the 6 T cell receptor beta chains below, sequenced in a study of T cells in Graves' hyperthyroidism and ophthalmopathy. Using RNA transcripts as the source, TCR beta CDR3 regions were amplified. First-round RT-PCR of the TCR CDR3 relied on the HTBI primer set. TCRdb re-called the multiplex PCR reads through MiXCR, storing one row per CDR3 protein. The sample holds fewer than 650,000 distinct CDR3 sequences, more than 13% seen once. What was sequenced was blood. These receptors all come from a woman under 30 with Graves' ophthalmopathy.

There are many counts of this clonotype. This chain connects TRBV3-1 to TRBJ1-1; D not resolved. The CDR3 length is 13 residues. CDR1 LGHDT and CDR2 YNNKEL come from the germline V gene (reference sequence). V was pared by 2 bases and J by 2 bases, with 6 bases between. CDR3 sequence (DNA): TGTGCCAGCAGCCAACCTTTTAACACTGAAGCTTTCTTT. Amino acid sequence: CASSQPFNTEAFF.

The chain combines TRBV4-3 with TRBJ2-5; TRBD2 agrees at 13 bases. The CDR3 is made up of 16 amino acids. The junction had 10 bases not matched to a gene; V was cut back by 7 bases and J by 5 bases. Germline CDR1 reads LGHNA; CDR2 reads YSLEER. The CDR3 DNA follows: TGCGCCAGCAATCAACTAGCGGGAGGGCCCCACGAGACCCAGTACTTC. Translation gives CASNQLAGGPHETQYF.

Many counts were recorded for this clonotype. V usage is TRBV13 and J usage is TRBJ2-1; the D is unclear. Trimming left V 0 bases short and J 10 bases short, with 10 bases between. In germline, CDR1 is PRHDT, CDR2 FYEKMQ (reference sequence). This CDR3 has 13 amino acids. The chain's CDR3 is CASSLGPSAEQFF. The CDR3 DNA reads as TGTGCCAGCAGCTTAGGCCCATCTGCAGAGCAGTTCTTC.

This clonotype was recorded many times. The V and J genes are TRBV6-1 and TRBJ2-3; D remains ambiguous. With 8 bases removed from V and 0 bases from J, the gap between germline ends came to 15 bases. Germline CDR1 and CDR2: MNHNS and SASEGT. The CDR3 has 15 residues. In nucleotides, the CDR3 is TGTGCCAGCGGAGTAAGTTTCACTAGCACAGATACGCAGTATTTT. This codes for CASGVSFTSTDTQYF.

This clonotype showed up many times. This chain joins TRBV20-1 and TRBJ2-1, with D perhaps matching TRBD1 (6 bases). The CDR3 is made up of 13 amino acids. Trimming took off 3 bases at V and 8 bases at J, with 14 bases between the two ends. Germline assignment: CDR1 DFQATT and CDR2 SNEGSKA (reference sequence). In DNA, the CDR3 is TGCAGTGCTAGGACAGGACTCGGCGATGAGCAGTTCTTC. This encodes CSARTGLGDEQFF.

The chain is built from TRBV19 and TRBJ2-7; TRBD2 is a possible D gene (5 bases). Germline CDR1 LNHDA, CDR2 SQIVND (reference sequence). The CDR3 is 15 amino acids. V lost 3 bases and J 3 bases, leaving 15 bases between the germline ends. CDR3 bases: TGTGCCAGTAGTATTGGGAGCGCCGAGAACTACGAGCAGTACTTC. As protein: CASSIGSAENYEQYF.